This T cell receptor beta chain was sequenced in a study of molecular identifiers for immune sequencing clone quantification. Notes on the study in general: Jurkat TCR RNA spiked in from one cell reportedly remained identifiable amid around 1 million naive cells.

TCRdb reprocessed the PCR reads with MiXCR, giving one entry per CDR3 protein. In the table there are 350,000 or so distinct CDR3 sequences, 20% to 25% of which are singletons. V lost 4 bases, J lost 4 bases, and 4 bases stayed unmatched. Germline-derived CDR1 and CDR2 are SGHRS and YFSETQ. The CDR3 consists of 15 residues. This clonotype has a count of ten or more. Its antigen is currently unknown. This sequence originates from a human donor in good health. Some libraries in this study had Jurkat cell RNA spiked in. The specimen sequenced was naive CD8+ T cells from blood, with Jurkat cell RNA spiked in. Specified subset: FACS-sorted CD8+CD4-CCR7+CD45RA+ naive T cells. The chain joins TRBV5-1 to TRBJ2-1; 11 nucleotides line up with TRBD2. CDR3 sequence reads: CASSHTSGGYNEQFF. CDR3 in DNA: TGCGCCAGCAGCCATACTAGCGGGGGATACAATGAGCAGTTCTTC.